The TCR beta chain described here comes from a study of technical replicates of blood from a few donors. Generated by immunoSEQ multiplex PCR, the TCRdb table keeps only in-frame clones and is missing some. The table shows nearly 80,000 clones, with 85% to 95% occurring only once. The V and J ends lost 3 bases and 6 bases, in that order; junction bases with no gene match: 10. The CDR3 extends over 16 amino acids. Germline CDR1 SGHDN, CDR2 FVKESK. The TCR originated in a human donor in good health. Material: T cells isolated from PBMCs. The chain combines TRBV14 with TRBJ2-3, with 9 bases aligning to TRBD2. CDR3 in DNA: TGTGCCAGCAGCCAGGTTCCAGCTAGCGGGATTGATACGCAGTATTTT. Translated, it gives CASSQVPASGIDTQYF.